Listed here is a single T cell receptor beta chain. What it binds is unknown. The source of the sample is a study of cytomegalovirus exposure and HLA in healthy donors. Researchers ran the PCR with 60 Vbeta and 13 Jbeta primers. Measured with immunoSEQ multiplex PCR; TCRdb has only the in-frame clones, and not every one. This table has roughly 110,000 clones, 74% appearing once. Study-level findings and limits: Productive status was seen about 87% or about 30% of the time for most TCR beta V segments in an earlier analysis. Later on, a genetic analysis was performed. It linked a missense variant in DCLRE1C with V- and J-gene trimming of TCR beta. Roughly uniform sequencing depth across donors was assumed, possibly incorrectly.

CDR3 size: 20 residues. In germline, CDR1 is ENHRY, CDR2 SYGVKD. The ends lost 6 bases at V and 2 bases at J; junction bases unmatched: 16. This chain uses TRBV10-3 with TRBJ2-3; TRBD2 agrees at 14 bases. This clonotype was sampled from a human donor in good health. Sequencing was performed on PBMCs. DNA for the CDR3: TGTGCCATCAGACAAATTCCGGGACTAGCGGGAGATTATGACACAGATACGCAGTATTTT. It yields the protein CAIRQIPGLAGDYDTDTQYF.